The 21 T cell receptor beta chains below come from one sample, sequenced in a study of T cell responses to AZD1222 COVID-19 vaccine. Using immunoSEQ multiplex PCR, the repertoire was profiled, and TCRdb retains in-frame clones only, with some absent. Among around 130,000 clones listed, roughly 88% were seen once. Sequencing used peripheral blood, obtained on day 0 of AZD1222 vaccination. The source of these receptors is an adult in good health.

V gene TRBV5-1 combines with J gene TRBJ2-2; D unclear. The CDR3 runs to 11 residues. V was pared by 1 base and J by 6 bases, with 1 base between. Germline lookup yields CDR1 SGHRS and CDR2 YFSETQ. The CDR3 reads CASSLPGELFF. CDR3 sequence (DNA): TGCGCCAGCAGCTTGCCCGGGGAGCTGTTTTTT.

This clone came up once. J is TRBJ2-5 and V is TRBV3-1 (or the pseudogene TRBV3-2), with 8 bases fitting TRBD1. This CDR3 is 17 amino acids long. Per germline, CDR1 LGHDT and CDR2 YNNKEL (reference sequence). V trimming: 0 bases; J trimming: 3 bases; junction bases outside the gene matches: 9. The CDR3 protein is CASSQEIQGAREETQYF. Written as DNA, the CDR3 is TGTGCCAGCAGCCAAGAGATCCAGGGGGCTCGAGAAGAGACCCAGTACTTC.

The chain is built from TRBV6-2 or TRBV6-3 and TRBJ2-5; D ambiguous. From germline, CDR1 is MNHEY and CDR2 SVGEGT. The CDR3 length is 13 residues. V was cut by 2 bases and J by 6 bases, with 10 bases left in between. CDR3 DNA sequence: TGTGCCAGCAGTTACGCCTCCGTAAAGACCCAGTACTTC. Its translation: CASSYASVKTQYF.

The chain couples TRBV19 to TRBJ2-2; 10 bases match TRBD2. V lost 6 bases and J lost 4; bases outside the gene matches: 5. There are 15 residues in the CDR3. Germline V CDR1 and CDR2: LNHDA, SQIVND (reference sequence). The CDR3 DNA is TGTGCCAGTAGGAGAGCGGGAGGGATCACCGGGGAGCTGTTTTTT. It specifies CASRRAGGITGELFF.

This sequence joins TRBV5-1 and TRBJ2-1, with a weak D call TRBD1 (5 bases). Germline V gene lookup returns CDR1 SGHRS and CDR2 YFSETQ. The CDR3 is 19 residues long. Trimming stripped 0 bases from V and 2 bases from J, with 21 bases between. This CDR3 reads CASSLAERERGRAYNEQFF. The CDR3 nucleotides are TGCGCCAGCAGCTTGGCCGAGCGAGAAAGAGGCAGGGCCTACAATGAGCAGTTCTTC.

This chain uses TRBV6-5 with TRBJ2-2, with D maybe TRBD2 (7 bases). Trimming stripped 1 base from V and 5 bases from J, with 11 bases between. This CDR3 has 15 amino acids. Germline V gene sequence: CDR1 MNHEY, CDR2 SVGAGI. The CDR3 spells CASSYWGGATGELFF. CDR3 coding DNA: TGTGCCAGCAGTTACTGGGGGGGGGCTACCGGGGAGCTGTTTTTT.

This clone is a singleton in its sample. The V gene is TRBV18, the J gene TRBJ1-5; 9 bases are shared with TRBD1. CDR1 KGHSH and CDR2 LQKENI come from the germline V gene. J lost 9 bases, V lost 2 bases, and 8 bases had no gene match. CDR3 length equals 15 residues. CDR3 DNA: TGTGCCAGCTCACCAGAAAACAGGGGGCAACGGCCCCAGCATTTT. This translates into CASSPENRGQRPQHF. The entire variable domain, with the rest obtained from reference TRBV18 and TRBJ1-5, is as follows: NAGVMQNPRHLVRRRGQEARLRCSPMKGHSHVYWYRQLPEEGLKFMVYLQKENIIDESGMPKERFSAEFPKEGPSILRIQQVVRGDSAAYFCASSPENRGQRPQHFGDGTRLSIL.

The J gene is TRBJ1-5, the V gene TRBV6-2 or TRBV6-3, with 12 bases identical to TRBD1. CDR1 MNHEY and CDR2 SVGEGT come from the germline V gene. This CDR3 region has 19 residues. The junction had 10 bases not matched to a gene; V was cut back by 2 bases and J by 2 bases. CDR3 nucleotides: TGTGCCAGCAGTTACCCAACGGGACAGGGGGCTCTAGGCAATCAGCCCCAGCATTTT. Translation: CASSYPTGQGALGNQPQHF.

With respect to this clone: The junction and the germline gene differ at one end; a read error may be behind it. The chain has TRBV2 and TRBJ2-2; 7 bases map to TRBD1. Germline V gene data show CDR1 as SNHLY and CDR2 as FYNNEI. The CDR3 sequence is 11 residues long. CDR3 in DNA: TGTGCCAGCAGTTGGGGACAGACCCTTATTTTT. The encoded protein is CASSWGQTLIF.

The rearrangement joins TRBV9 to TRBJ2-7; unclear D gene. The V end was cut by 2 bases, the J end by 6 bases, with 18 bases between. Per the germline V gene, CDR1 is SGDLS and CDR2 is YYNGEE. The CDR3 totals 15 residues. CDR3 protein: CASSVAPEPIGEQYF. The CDR3 DNA follows: TGTGCCAGCAGCGTCGCCCCGGAACCTATAGGCGAGCAGTACTTC.

Worth noting for this clone: The sample has other DNA sequences that encode this CDR3 too. The gene calls are TRBV14 and TRBJ1-2; 8 bases agree with TRBD1. The CDR3 is 13 amino acids. Germline V gene data show CDR1 as SGHDN and CDR2 as FVKESK. V shed 3 bases, J shed 3 bases, and the junction held 0 bases outside the gene matches. CDR3 sequence (DNA): TGTGCCAGCAGCCAGGGACAGGACTATGGCTACACCTTC. It yields the protein CASSQGQDYGYTF.

V gene TRBV7-3 combines with J gene TRBJ1-1; 7 nucleotides line up with TRBD1. This CDR3 comprises 17 residues. Germline loops: CDR1 SGHTA, CDR2 FQGTGA. V lost 5 bases to trimming and J lost 1 base; unmatched junction nucleotides: 13. The CDR3 DNA sequence: TGTGCCAGCAGCCCATACCCCGGGACAGCTAAGAACACTGAAGCTTTCTTT. Translated: CASSPYPGTAKNTEAFF.

CDR3 in DNA: TGCGCCAGCAGCTTGGGGACTAGCGGGAGGGCCACCGGGGAGCTGTTTTTT. Amino acid sequence: CASSLGTSGRATGELFF. This chain links TRBV5-1 with TRBJ2-2; 15 positions match TRBD2. V gave up 0 bases and J gave up 4 bases; unmatched junction bases: 1. The CDR3 extends over 17 amino acids. Germline assignment: CDR1 SGHRS and CDR2 YFSETQ.

CDR3 nucleotides: TGTGCCAGCAGCCAAGGCACAGGTGATAATCAGCCCCAGCATTTT. Encoded protein: CASSQGTGDNQPQHF. V and J are TRBV3-1 (or the pseudogene TRBV3-2) and TRBJ1-5; D is perhaps TRBD1 (5 bases). The CDR3 extends over 15 amino acids. The V end was cut by 1 base, the J end by 4 bases, with 11 bases between. The germline gives CDR1 LGHDT, CDR2 YNNKEL (reference sequence).

The chain couples TRBV29-1 to TRBJ1-2; D remains ambiguous. Germline CDR1 and CDR2: SQVTM and ANQGSEA. V lost 0 bases to trimming and J lost 4 bases, with 9 bases between them. CDR3 length: 13 amino acids. For the CDR3, the DNA is TGCAGCGTTGAAGAGAGGGTAGGCTATGGCTACACCTTC. This sequence encodes CSVEERVGYGYTF.

The chain joins TRBV19 to TRBJ2-7, with D possibly matching TRBD2 (6 bases). Trimming shortened V by 4 bases and J by 0 bases, and 10 bases separated the two germline ends. This CDR3 has 14 amino acids. In germline, CDR1 is LNHDA, CDR2 SQIVND (reference sequence). Here the CDR3 DNA reads TGTGCCAGTAGTAGCGGGATGAGCTCCTACGAGCAGTACTTC. Amino acid sequence: CASSSGMSSYEQYF. Filled out from reference TRBV19 and TRBJ2-7, the complete variable domain reads DGGITQSPKYLFRKEGQNVTLSCEQNLNHDAMYWYRQDPGQGLRLIYYSQIVNDFQKGDIAEGYSVSREKKESFPLTVTSAQKNPTAFYLCASSSGMSSYEQYFGPGTRLTVT.

In this sample, this clone turned up once. This chain links TRBV6-2 or TRBV6-3 with TRBJ2-6; possible D gene TRBD1, 6 bases. This CDR3 contains 16 residues. From germline, CDR1 is MNHEY and CDR2 SVGEGT. Trimming took off 5 bases at V and 0 bases at J, with 11 bases between the two ends. The CDR3 bases are TGTGCCAGCAGTCCCACAGGGAGCTCTGGGGCCAACGTCCTGACTTTC. This codes for CASSPTGSSGANVLTF.

This chain joins TRBV7-2 and TRBJ2-7; D remains ambiguous. The germline V gene has CDR1 SGHTA and CDR2 FQGNSA. The CDR3 has 13 amino acids. V dropped 5 bases and J dropped 6 bases, with 14 bases sitting between them. CDR3 bases: TGTGCCAGCAGCGGGCAGGAGTGGGGCGAGCAGTACTTC. Translated, it gives CASSGQEWGEQYF. Full variable domain (outside the CDR3, taken from reference TRBV7-2 and TRBJ2-7): GAGVSQSPSNKVTEKGKDVELRCDPISGHTALYWYRQSLGQGLEFLIYFQGNSAPDKSGLPSDRFSAERTGGSVSTLTIQRTQQEDSAVYLCASSGQEWGEQYFGPGTRLTVT.

The V call is TRBV19, the J call TRBJ1-1, with D possibly matching TRBD1 (6 bases). V shed 3 bases and J shed 5 bases, with 16 bases lying between them. The V gene's germline CDR1 is LNHDA and CDR2 SQIVND (reference sequence). This CDR3 has 15 residues. The CDR3 is CASSMDSLWGTEAFF. In DNA form, the CDR3 reads TGTGCCAGTAGTATGGACAGCTTATGGGGGACTGAAGCTTTCTTT.

V is TRBV6-5 and J is TRBJ2-1; 8 bases are a match to TRBD2. The CDR3 sequence is 14 residues long. The V segment lost 6 bases and the J segment 1 base; nucleotides outside the gene matches: 2. Per germline, CDR1 MNHEY and CDR2 SVGAGI. Here the CDR3 reads CASSGGASYNEQFF. CDR3 nucleotides: TGTGCCAGCAGCGGGGGGGCATCCTACAATGAGCAGTTCTTC.

The chain carries TRBV6-6 and TRBJ2-7; D unclear. This CDR3 contains 12 residues. Trimming removed 6 bases at V and 6 bases at J, with 12 bases between. The germline CDR1 and CDR2 sequences are MNHNY and SVGAGI (reference sequence). The CDR3 is CASSSSGFEQYF. The CDR3, as DNA: TGTGCCAGCAGCTCTAGTGGGTTCGAGCAGTACTTC.